This T cell receptor (beta chain) was obtained from a study of CD8 T cells in Susac syndrome. Findings and limits, study-wide: Within Susac syndrome CD4+ T cell repertoires, clonal expansion was not evident.

This CDR3 is 15 amino acids long. Germline V gene sequence: CDR1 SGHDN, CDR2 FVKESK. The V end was cut by 3 bases, the J end by 1 base, with 9 bases between. Random hexamers were used to reverse transcribe an amount of about 0.45 to 1 ug RNA. Using its own MiXCR run on the immunoSEQ multiplex PCR reads, TCRdb lists one record per CDR3 protein. The sample carries roughly 190,000 distinct CDR3 sequences, approximately 94% recorded once. Comment on this clonotype: Its target is unknown.

Sequencing was carried out using CD4+ T cells from PBMCs. The rearrangement links TRBV14 to TRBJ2-2; possible D gene TRBD1, 6 bases. The receptor comes from a human donor with Susac syndrome. CDR3: CASSQQGMNTGELFF. CDR3 in DNA: TGTGCCAGCAGCCAGCAGGGGATGAACACCGGGGAGCTGTTTTTT.